Presented here are 18 T cell receptor beta chains from one specimen sequenced in a study. TCRdb used MiXCR to reprocess the 5' RACE reads, holding one entry per CDR3 protein. The sample has approximately 40,000 distinct CDR3 sequences, under 20% seen once. Sequenced: naive CD4+ T cells sorted from a lymph node. Subset described: naive CD4+ T cells, CD4+CD45RA+CD25-. The receptors come from a female donor with breast cancer.

This clonotype was counted between two and nine times. The V and J genes are TRBV3-1 and TRBJ1-2; tentatively, D is TRBD1 (6 bases). The V and J ends lost 4 bases and 7 bases respectively, with 16 bases between them. CDR3 length equals 14 residues. Germline CDR1 reads LGHDT; CDR2 reads YNNKEL (reference sequence). The CDR3 here is CASSPQGGGGGYTF. In DNA, the CDR3 is TGTGCCAGCAGCCCTCAAGGAGGGGGGGGTGGCTACACCTTC.

A remark on this clonotype: The final CDR3 position lacks the conserved phenylalanine or tryptophan, pointing to a likely read error. The chain is built from TRBV5-1 and TRBJ1-3; no definite D call. The CDR3 loop spans 14 amino acids. Trimming stripped 2 bases from V and 3 bases from J, with 9 bases between. The germline gives CDR1 SGHRS, CDR2 YFSETQ. In DNA form, the CDR3 reads TGCGCCAGCAGCTTTTCAGGCGGTGGAAACACCATATATTGT. Translated, it gives CASSFSGGGNTIYC.

This clonotype was picked up many times. This chain connects TRBV6-5 to TRBJ1-6; no reliable D call. Trimming cost V 6 bases and J 4 bases, with 19 bases left between them. Germline CDR1 reads MNHEY; CDR2 reads SVGAGI. The CDR3 covers 17 residues. DNA for the CDR3: TGTGCCAGCAGACCCAGTAGGAGGGATTCTTATAATTCACCCCTCCACTTT. Residues: CASRPSRRDSYNSPLHF.

The genes are TRBV5-1 and TRBJ2-5; D is ambiguous. Germline V gene data show CDR1 as SGHRS and CDR2 as YFSETQ. Trimming stripped 0 bases from V and 0 bases from J, with 6 bases between. The length of the CDR3 is 14 residues. CDR3: CASSLVADQETQYF. The CDR3 DNA sequence: TGCGCCAGCAGCTTGGTGGCAGACCAAGAGACCCAGTACTTC.

A remark on this clonotype: A much larger clone lies one base from this, so it may be a read error. The rearrangement uses TRBV6-5 and TRBJ1-3; 8 bases align to TRBD1. Germline V gene data show CDR1 as MNHEY and CDR2 as SVGAGI. This CDR3 region has 15 residues. CDR3 DNA sequence: TGTGCCAGCAGCCCCGAGGGCAGGGGGCTAAACACCACATATTTT. It encodes CASSPEGRGLNTTYF.

On this clonotype itself: A junction end diverges from the germline sequence, so it may reflect a read error. V gene TRBV19 combines with J gene TRBJ2-3; 8 positions agree with TRBD2. Germline CDR1 reads LNHDA; CDR2 reads SQIVND (reference sequence). CDR3 length equals 11 residues. CDR3 DNA sequence: TGTGCCTCCGGGGGGGCAGATACGCGGTATTTT. Translation gives CASGGADTRYF.

As for this clonotype: One end of the junction is discordant with germline, which a read error may explain. The chain links TRBV29-1 to TRBJ2-5; a possible D gene is TRBD2 (6 bases). This CDR3 comprises 12 residues. Per germline, CDR1 SQVTM and CDR2 ANQGSEA. Here the CDR3 DNA reads TGCGGCGTGGGGAGGCTGGAAGAGACCCAGTACTTC. This encodes CGVGRLEETQYF. Looking up the rest from reference TRBV29-1 and TRBJ2-5 gives the full variable domain: SAVISQKPSRDICQRGTSLTIQCQVDSQVTMMFWYRQQPGQSLTLIATANQGSEATYESGFVIDKFPISRPNLTFSTLTVSNMSPEDSSIYLCGVGRLEETQYFGPGTRLLVL.

This clonotype has more than one count but fewer than ten. The rearrangement joins TRBV6-5 to TRBJ2-1; 12 bases are a match to TRBD2. The CDR3 loop spans 14 amino acids. V gave up 5 bases and J gave up 7 bases; unmatched junction bases: 3. From germline, CDR1 is MNHEY and CDR2 SVGAGI. Here the CDR3 DNA reads TGTGCCAGCAGTCAAGGACTAGCGGGAAATGAGCAGTTCTTC. Its protein is CASSQGLAGNEQFF.

The chain employs TRBV20-1 and TRBJ1-5, with a weak D call TRBD1 (5 bases). Germline V gene lookup returns CDR1 DFQATT and CDR2 SNEGSKA (reference sequence). This CDR3 is built from 15 residues. Deletions cut 4 bases from V and 7 bases from J, with 20 bases between. The CDR3, as DNA: TGCAGTGCTAACGGCCTCAGCAGGGCCATCCAGCCCCAGCATTTT. This gives the protein CSANGLSRAIQPQHF.

This clonotype was counted at least ten times. This chain uses TRBV6-6 with TRBJ1-2; the match to TRBD1 covers 10 bases. Trimming at V came to 5 bases and at J to 2 bases, leaving 5 bases not matched to a gene. Germline V lookup: CDR1 MNHNY, CDR2 SVGAGI (reference sequence). The CDR3 covers 15 residues. The CDR3 reads CASSRSGQGNYGYTF. In nucleotides, the CDR3 is TGTGCCAGCAGTAGATCGGGACAGGGGAACTATGGCTACACCTTC.

CDR3 sequence (DNA): TGTGCCAGCAGTGATAGGGCGGGAAACACCATATATTTT. The encoded protein is CASSDRAGNTIYF. The chain is built from TRBV6-1 and TRBJ1-3; D remains ambiguous. The V gene lost 3 bases and the J gene lost 4 bases, with 7 bases spanning the gap. There are 13 residues in the CDR3. Per germline, CDR1 MNHNS and CDR2 SASEGT.

This clonotype was counted ten times or more. The germline gene is not matched at one end of the junction; a read error may be the cause. The rearrangement links TRBV7-9 to TRBJ1-5; no definite D call. Germline assignment: CDR1 SEHNR and CDR2 FQNEAQ (reference sequence). This CDR3 comprises 13 residues. The CDR3 DNA reads as TGTGCCGGCAGCTTATATCGGGATCAGCCCCAGCATTTT. Its protein is CAGSLYRDQPQHF.

Worth noting for this clonotype: This may come from a read error, since a much larger clone is one base off. The chain has TRBV5-1 and TRBJ1-1, with D hard to call. Deletions cut 1 base from V and 5 bases from J, with 12 bases between. Germline lookup yields CDR1 SGHRS and CDR2 YFSETQ. This CDR3 is built from 14 residues. CDR3 sequence: CASSLTSELTEAFF. The DNA of the CDR3 is TGCGCCAGCAGCTTGACGTCGGAGTTGACTGAAGCTTTCTTT. Variable domain in full (rest from reference TRBV5-1 and TRBJ1-1): KAGVTQTPRYLIKTRGQQVTLSCSPISGHRSVSWYQQTPGQGLQFLFEYFSETQRNKGNFPGRFSGRQFSNSRSEMNVSTLELGDSALYLCASSLTSELTEAFFGQGTRLTVV.

CDR3 DNA sequence: TGTGCCAGCAGGGACCGGACTAGCGGGAGCGGTGGGCAGTACTTC. Encoded protein: CASRDRTSGSGGQYF. This sequence joins TRBV2 and TRBJ2-7; TRBD2 aligns across 13 bases. CDR1 and CDR2 (germline): SNHLY, FYNNEI. V shed 6 bases and J 9 bases; nucleotides not matched to a gene: 11. The CDR3 runs to 15 residues.

This clonotype came up a few times. The chain is built from TRBV4-3 and TRBJ1-2, with 7 positions matching TRBD1. Trimming took 3 bases from V and 4 from J; bases not matched to a gene: 8. Germline lookup yields CDR1 LGHNA and CDR2 YSLEER. The CDR3 loop spans 15 amino acids. CDR3 in DNA: TGCGCCAGCAGCCAGCGACAGGGTTCGGGCTATGGCTACACCTTC. Translating gives CASSQRQGSGYGYTF.

The sample holds a few counts of this clonotype. V is TRBV28 and J is TRBJ1-5; no definite D call. V was clipped by 6 bases and J by 2 bases, with 11 bases between them. The CDR3 has 14 amino acids. Per the germline V gene, CDR1 is MDHEN and CDR2 is SYDVKM. The CDR3 is CASRGGGGNQPQHF. In nucleotides, the CDR3 is TGTGCCAGCAGGGGAGGTGGTGGCAATCAGCCCCAGCATTTT.

The sample holds many counts of this clonotype. V and J are TRBV7-2 and TRBJ2-7; D possibly corresponds to TRBD1 (6 bases). Trimming removed 3 bases at V and 4 bases at J, with 7 bases between. The CDR3 extends over 12 amino acids. Looked up from germline, CDR1 is SGHTA and CDR2 is FQGNSA. The CDR3 protein is CASSFTGYEQYF. The CDR3 nucleotides are TGTGCCAGCAGCTTCACAGGGTACGAGCAGTACTTC.

This clonotype was seen more than once but under ten times. J is TRBJ2-3 and V is TRBV5-1; 11 nucleotides agree with TRBD2. Germline values: CDR1 SGHRS, CDR2 YFSETQ. Unmatched junction bases numbered 7, after V lost 5 bases and J lost 5 bases. The CDR3 extends over 15 amino acids. CDR3 sequence reads: CASRRGLAERDTQYF. The CDR3 DNA reads as TGCGCCAGCAGAAGGGGACTAGCGGAGAGAGATACGCAGTATTTT.